The next 12 T cell receptor beta chains were all read from a single sample in a study of blood T cell repertoires in COVID-19. Assay: immunoSEQ multiplex PCR; the TCRdb copy retains only in-frame clones and omits some. The sample shows 50,000 to 65,000 clones, roughly nine tenths of them seen only once. Sequencing was performed on peripheral blood. Receptor source: a woman between 55 and 75 years old with active or convalescent COVID-19.

The V call is TRBV24-1, the J call TRBJ2-1; 10 nucleotides agree with TRBD2. Germline trimming cut 5 bases from V and 9 bases from J; bases unmatched to any gene: 9. CDR1 is KGHDR, CDR2 SFDVKD, per germline. The CDR3 has 15 amino acids. This CDR3 reads CATSGIAGGIGEQFF. The CDR3 DNA sequence: TGTGCCACCAGTGGAATAGCGGGGGGCATAGGTGAGCAGTTCTTC.

The rearrangement joins TRBV5-1 to TRBJ2-3; 8 bases fit TRBD1. With V trimmed by 4 bases and J by 4 bases, 5 bases remained unmatched. The CDR3 totals 14 residues. CDR1 and CDR2 from the germline V gene are SGHRS and YFSETQ. CDR3 nucleotide sequence: TGCGCCAGCAGCGTCGGACAGGGCGCAGATACGCAGTATTTT. Translating it yields CASSVGQGADTQYF.

The V call is TRBV11-1, the J call TRBJ2-7; TRBD1 is a possible D gene (6 bases). V lost 5 bases, J lost 2 bases, and 13 bases lay in between. Germline-derived CDR1 and CDR2 are SGHAT and FQDESV (reference sequence). The CDR3 spans 14 residues. This chain's CDR3 is CASSLDRSTYEQYF. The DNA of the CDR3 is TGTGCCAGCAGCCTTGACAGGTCCACCTACGAGCAGTACTTC. Combining the CDR3 with reference TRBV11-1 and TRBJ2-7 gives the whole variable domain EAEVAQSPRYKITEKSQAVAFWCDPISGHATLYWYRQILGQGPELLVQFQDESVVDDSQLPKDRFSAERLKGVDSTLKIQPAELGDSAMYLCASSLDRSTYEQYFGPGTRLTVT.

V is TRBV12-3 or TRBV12-4 and J is TRBJ2-2; 8 bases fit TRBD1. The ends lost 6 bases at V and 6 bases at J; junction bases unmatched: 0. The CDR3 loop spans 12 amino acids. In DNA form, the CDR3 reads TGTGCCAGCAGCAGGGGGCCCGGGGAGCTGTTTTTT. Amino acids: CASSRGPGELFF.

The rearrangement uses TRBV6-2 or TRBV6-3 and TRBJ1-4; no firm D call. Looked up from germline, CDR1 is MNHEY and CDR2 is SVGEGT. This CDR3 spans 14 amino acids. The V end was cut by 6 bases, the J end by 0 bases, with 8 bases between. CDR3 region: CASSPLATNEKLFF. The CDR3 nucleotides are TGTGCCAGCAGCCCGCTAGCAACTAATGAAAAACTGTTTTTT.

J is TRBJ1-3 and V is TRBV28, with a weak D call TRBD1 (6 bases). Trimming cost V 5 bases and J 4 bases, with 15 bases left between them. CDR1 and CDR2 from the germline V gene are MDHEN and SYDVKM. This CDR3 has 15 residues. This CDR3 reads CASSGGQWQGNTIYF. The CDR3 DNA is TGTGCCAGCAGTGGCGGACAGTGGCAAGGAAACACCATATATTTT. The whole variable domain, remainder taken from reference TRBV28 and TRBJ1-3, is DVKVTQSSRYLVKRTGEKVFLECVQDMDHENMFWYRQDPGLGLRLIYFSYDVKMKEKGDIPEGYSVSREKKERFSLILESASTNQTSMYLCASSGGQWQGNTIYFGEGSWLTVV.

The CDR3 loop is CASSSGGSGNTEAFF. Here the CDR3 DNA reads TGTGCCAGCAGTTCGGGGGGATCGGGGAACACTGAAGCTTTCTTT. The chain has TRBV27 and TRBJ1-1; a possible D gene is TRBD1 (5 bases). CDR1 MNHEY and CDR2 SMNVEV come from the germline V gene (reference sequence). The length of the CDR3 is 15 residues. Trimming shortened V by 4 bases and J by 1 base, and 13 bases separated the two germline ends.

This rearrangement joins TRBV5-1 to TRBJ2-1; the D is unclear. Germline CDR1 is SGHRS and CDR2 is YFSETQ. Trimming removed 0 bases at V and 5 bases at J, with 15 bases between. The length of the CDR3 is 16 residues. The CDR3 here is CASSLESSRLDNEQFF. The CDR3 region has the DNA TGCGCCAGCAGCTTGGAGTCGAGCCGGTTGGACAATGAGCAGTTCTTC.

The chain has TRBV6-6 and TRBJ2-2, with a tentative D call TRBD1 (6 bases). In germline, CDR1 is MNHNY, CDR2 SVGAGI (reference sequence). The CDR3 is 15 residues long. The ends were cut back, 5 bases at V and 6 bases at J, with 16 bases in the middle. The CDR3 DNA is TGTGCCAGCAGTCCCCTGACAGGTAGTCCCGGGGAGCTGTTTTTT. Translation gives CASSPLTGSPGELFF.

The chain is built from TRBV25-1 and TRBJ1-2; D might be TRBD1 (6 bases). The V and J ends lost 1 base and 4 bases respectively, with 16 bases between them. CDR3 length: 16 amino acids. The V gene's germline CDR1 is MGHDK and CDR2 SYGVNS. This CDR3 is CASSEWSGQSLYGYTF. The CDR3 coding sequence is TGTGCCAGCAGTGAATGGTCCGGACAGAGCCTCTATGGCTACACCTTC.

V is TRBV24-1 and J is TRBJ1-1, with D maybe TRBD1 (6 bases). V was shortened by 4 bases and J by 1 base, with 12 bases between the two germline ends. The CDR3 loop spans 15 amino acids. The germline CDR1 and CDR2 sequences are KGHDR and SFDVKD. The CDR3 DNA reads TGTGCCACCAGTGAATCGACAGGCGGGAACACTGAAGCTTTCTTT. Its protein product is CATSESTGGNTEAFF.

V gene TRBV9 combines with J gene TRBJ2-5; D is uncertain. The CDR3 spans 12 residues. V lost 3 bases, J lost 0 bases, and 3 bases lay in between. The germline gives CDR1 SGDLS, CDR2 YYNGEE. The CDR3 here is CASSAHQETQYF. The CDR3 DNA follows: TGTGCCAGCAGCGCTCACCAAGAGACCCAGTACTTC.